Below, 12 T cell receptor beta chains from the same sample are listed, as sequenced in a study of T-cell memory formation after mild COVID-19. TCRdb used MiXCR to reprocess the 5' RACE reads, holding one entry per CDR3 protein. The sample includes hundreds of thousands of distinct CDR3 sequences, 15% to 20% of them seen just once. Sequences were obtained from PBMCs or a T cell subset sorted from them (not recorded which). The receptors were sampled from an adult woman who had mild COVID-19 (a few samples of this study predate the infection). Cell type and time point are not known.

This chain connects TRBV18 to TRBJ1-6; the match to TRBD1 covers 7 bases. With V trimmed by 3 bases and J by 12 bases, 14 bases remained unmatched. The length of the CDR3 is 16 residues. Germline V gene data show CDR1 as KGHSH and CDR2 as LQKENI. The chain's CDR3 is CASSPQKTGSFGPLHF. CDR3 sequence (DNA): TGTGCCAGCTCACCGCAGAAGACAGGGAGTTTCGGACCCCTCCACTTT. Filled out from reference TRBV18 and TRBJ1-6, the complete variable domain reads NAGVMQNPRHLVRRRGQEARLRCSPMKGHSHVYWYRQLPEEGLKFMVYLQKENIIDESGMPKERFSAEFPKEGPSILRIQQVVRGDSAAYFCASSPQKTGSFGPLHFGNGTRLTVT.

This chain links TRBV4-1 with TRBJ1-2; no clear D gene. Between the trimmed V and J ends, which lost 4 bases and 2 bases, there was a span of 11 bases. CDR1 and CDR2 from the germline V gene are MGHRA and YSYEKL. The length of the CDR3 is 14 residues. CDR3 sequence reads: CASSPILQNYGYTF. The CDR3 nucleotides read TGCGCCAGCAGCCCCATCCTGCAGAACTATGGCTACACCTTC.

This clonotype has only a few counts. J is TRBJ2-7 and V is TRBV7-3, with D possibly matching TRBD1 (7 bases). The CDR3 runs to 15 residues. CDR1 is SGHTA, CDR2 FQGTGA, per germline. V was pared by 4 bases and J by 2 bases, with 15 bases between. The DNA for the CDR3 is TGTGCCAGCAGCTGGGGAGGACAGGTGCCCTACGAGCAGTACTTC. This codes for CASSWGGQVPYEQYF.

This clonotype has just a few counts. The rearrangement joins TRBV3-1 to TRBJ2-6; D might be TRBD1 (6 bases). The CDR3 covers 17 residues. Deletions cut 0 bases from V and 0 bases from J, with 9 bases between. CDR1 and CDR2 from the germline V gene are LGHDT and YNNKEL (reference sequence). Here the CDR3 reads CASSQDHRVSGANVLTF. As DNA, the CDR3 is TGTGCCAGCAGCCAAGACCACAGGGTCTCTGGGGCCAACGTCCTGACTTTC.

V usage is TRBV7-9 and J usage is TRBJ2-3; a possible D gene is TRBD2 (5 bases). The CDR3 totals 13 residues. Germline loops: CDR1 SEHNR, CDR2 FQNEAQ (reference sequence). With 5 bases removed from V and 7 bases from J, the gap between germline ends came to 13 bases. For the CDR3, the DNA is TGTGCCAGCAGCCCCGGACTGGAGAATACGCAGTATTTT. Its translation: CASSPGLENTQYF.

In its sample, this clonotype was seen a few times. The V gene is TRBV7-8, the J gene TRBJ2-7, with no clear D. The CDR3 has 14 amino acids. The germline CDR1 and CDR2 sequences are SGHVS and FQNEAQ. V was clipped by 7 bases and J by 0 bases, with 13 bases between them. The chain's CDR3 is CASMPVYLSYEQYF. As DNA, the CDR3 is TGTGCCAGCATGCCAGTCTACCTCTCCTACGAGCAGTACTTC.

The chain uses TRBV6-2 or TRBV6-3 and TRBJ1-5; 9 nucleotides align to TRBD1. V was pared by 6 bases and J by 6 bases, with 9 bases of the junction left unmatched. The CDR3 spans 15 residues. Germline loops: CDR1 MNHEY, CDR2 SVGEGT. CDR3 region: CASSLMRTGAQPQHF. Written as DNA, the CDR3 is TGTGCCAGCAGCTTGATGCGGACAGGGGCTCAGCCCCAGCATTTT.

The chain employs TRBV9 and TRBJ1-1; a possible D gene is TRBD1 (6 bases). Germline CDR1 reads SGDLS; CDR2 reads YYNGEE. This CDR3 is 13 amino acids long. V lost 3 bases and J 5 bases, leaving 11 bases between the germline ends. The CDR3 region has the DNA TGTGCCAGCAGCGGAGGGGGGCGGACTGAAGCTTTCTTT. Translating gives CASSGGGRTEAFF.

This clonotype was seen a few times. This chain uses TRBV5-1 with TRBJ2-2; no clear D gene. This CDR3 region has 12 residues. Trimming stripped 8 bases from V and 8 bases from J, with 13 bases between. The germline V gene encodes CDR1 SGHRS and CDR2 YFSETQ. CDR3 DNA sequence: TGCGCCAGTTACAACCTTGCAGGGGAGCTGTTTTTT. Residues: CASYNLAGELFF.

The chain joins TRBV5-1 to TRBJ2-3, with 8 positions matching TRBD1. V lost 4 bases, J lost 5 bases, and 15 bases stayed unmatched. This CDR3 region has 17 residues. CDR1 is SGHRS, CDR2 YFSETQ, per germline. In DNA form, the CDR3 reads TGCGCCAGCAGCCGGCAGGGGGCGCGGATCGGAGAAGATACGCAGTATTTT. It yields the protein CASSRQGARIGEDTQYF.

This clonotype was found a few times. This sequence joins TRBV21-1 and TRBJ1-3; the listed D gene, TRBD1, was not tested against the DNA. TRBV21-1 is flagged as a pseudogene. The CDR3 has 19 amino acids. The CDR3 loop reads CASTSKPTSGQGVGNTIYF. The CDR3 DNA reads TGTGCCAGCACCTCAAAACCCACCTCAGGACAGGGTGTTGGAAACACCATATATTTT.

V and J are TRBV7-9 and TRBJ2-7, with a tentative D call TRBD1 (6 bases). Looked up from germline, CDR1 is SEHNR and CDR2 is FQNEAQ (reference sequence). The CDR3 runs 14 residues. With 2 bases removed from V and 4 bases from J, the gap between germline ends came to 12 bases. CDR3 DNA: TGTGCCAGCAGCTTACAAGGACAGAGATACGAGCAGTACTTC. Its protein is CASSLQGQRYEQYF. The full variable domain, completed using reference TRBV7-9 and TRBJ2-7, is DTGVSQNPRHKITKRGQNVTFRCDPISEHNRLYWYRQTLGQGPEFLTYFQNEAQLEKSRLLSDRFSAERPKGSFSTLEIQRTEQGDSAMYLCASSLQGQRYEQYFGPGTRLTVT.